The rows below give T cell receptor beta chains drawn from one sample of a study of cytomegalovirus exposure and HLA in healthy donors. The method was immunoSEQ multiplex PCR; TCRdb's version includes in-frame clones alone and lacks a portion of them. The sample includes about 150,000 clones, 94% of them seen just once. Sequencing input: PBMCs. Receptors were obtained from a man aged 18 to 29 in good health and CMV-seropositive. CDR3s include the opening cysteine and the closing phenylalanine or tryptophan. The D gene is left open where the match is weak. Clone size appears in some rows only: once, few, many, or a class for an expanded clone.

J gene	clone size	D gene	V gene	CDR3 protein	CDR3 DNA
TRBJ2-7	-	-	TRBV6-1	CASKETGEVYEQYF	TGTGCCAGCAAAGAAACAGGGGAGGTCTACGAGCAGTACTTC
TRBJ2-2	-	-	TRBV12-2	CAKSPRTNTGELFF	TGTGCAAAAAGCCCCAGGACGAACACCGGGGAGCTGTTTTTT
TRBJ2-3	-	TRBD2	TRBV5-4	CASSLKAGEPDTQYF	TGTGCCAGCAGCTTGAAGGCGGGAGAGCCAGATACGCAGTATTTT
TRBJ1-5	-	-	TRBV2	CASQEWGRGNQPQHF	TGTGCCAGCCAAGAGTGGGGGAGGGGCAATCAGCCCCAGCATTTT
TRBJ2-4	-	-	TRBV7-7	CASSLRVKGLIAKNIQYF	TGTGCCAGCAGCTTGCGGGTAAAGGGTCTCATTGCCAAAAACATTCAGTACTTC
TRBJ2-5	-	-	TRBV2	CASSESNGQETQYF	TGTGCCAGCAGTGAAAGTAACGGCCAAGAGACCCAGTACTTC
TRBJ1-2	-	TRBD1	TRBV29-1	CSVEDRASYGYTF	TGCAGCGTAGAGGACAGGGCCTCTTATGGCTACACCTTC
TRBJ2-1	-	-	TRBV9	CASSVVTALESNEQFF	TGTGCCAGCAGCGTAGTCACCGCCCTAGAATCCAATGAGCAGTTCTTC
TRBJ2-6	-	TRBD1	TRBV6-1	CASSTGASGANVLTF	TGTGCCAGCAGTACAGGGGCCTCTGGGGCCAACGTCCTGACTTTC
TRBJ1-5	-	-	TRBV18	CASSPAGGAGQPQHF	TGTGCCAGCTCACCAGCGGGGGGCGCCGGTCAGCCCCAGCATTTT
TRBJ2-5	once	-	TRBV2	CASGVSSRGQETQYF	TGTGCCAGCGGGGTTAGCAGTCGGGGCCAAGAGACCCAGTACTTC
TRBJ1-2	once	-	TRBV5-1	CASSLDGHGAGYTF	TGTGCCAGCAGCTTGGACGGCCACGGAGCTGGCTACACCTTC
TRBJ2-7	-	TRBD2	TRBV5-3	CARSFQRDLYEQYF	TGTGCCAGAAGCTTCCAGCGGGATCTCTACGAGCAGTACTTC
TRBJ1-1	-	-	TRBV2	CASRTSGGTRAFF	TGTGCCAGCAGGACCTCCGGGGGGACGCGGGCTTTCTTT
TRBJ2-7	-	TRBD2	TRBV19	CASSMGLAGGTYEQYF	TGTGCCAGTAGTATGGGTCTAGCGGGGGGAACCTACGAGCAGTACTTC
TRBJ1-2	-	TRBD1	TRBV13	CASSLARDSNYGYTF	TGTGCCAGCAGCTTAGCCCGGGACAGCAACTATGGCTACACCTTC
TRBJ2-2	-	-	TRBV4-1	CASSQQGFNTGELFF	TGCGCCAGCAGCCAGCAGGGATTCAACACCGGGGAGCTGTTTTTT
TRBJ1-1	-	-	TRBV28	CASSLRGMNTEAFF	TGTGCCAGCAGTTTAAGGGGGATGAACACTGAAGCTTTCTTT
TRBJ2-7	-	-	TRBV13	CASRPTGAYEQYF	TGTGCCAGCAGGCCTACAGGAGCCTACGAGCAGTACTTC
TRBJ1-5	-	TRBD1	TRBV6-6	CATTTGGNQPQHF	TGTGCCACCACTACAGGGGGCAATCAGCCCCAGCATTTT
TRBJ2-1	-	-	TRBV2	CASSAGTYNEQFF	TGTGCCAGCAGCGCAGGGACCTACAATGAGCAGTTCTTC
TRBJ2-5	-	TRBD2	TRBV15	CATQEEREVWGETQYF	TGTGCCACCCAAGAGGAGCGGGAGGTTTGGGGAGAGACCCAGTACTTC
TRBJ1-1	-	TRBD1	TRBV28	CASTSGDRGLMTEAFF	TGTGCCAGCACTTCTGGGGACAGGGGGCTGATGACTGAAGCTTTCTTT
TRBJ2-2	-	TRBD2	TRBV7-3	CASSSTAGLAAGELFF	TGTGCCAGCAGCTCAACCGCTGGACTAGCTGCTGGTGAGCTGTTTTTT
TRBJ2-7	-	TRBD2	TRBV5-1	CASSLLSGSYEQYF	TGCGCCAGCAGCCTACTTAGCGGGAGCTACGAGCAGTACTTC
TRBJ1-5	-	-	TRBV28	CASSWGPNQPQHF	TGTGCCAGCAGTTGGGGCCCCAATCAGCCCCAGCATTTT